This T cell receptor beta chain was documented in a study of blood T cell repertoires in COVID-19. Across the whole study: T cells, B-cell-depleted T cells, or PBMCs provided the cDNA or gDNA that served as material.

The CDR3 has 19 residues. Trimming shortened V by 1 base and J by 2 bases, and 20 bases separated the two germline ends. Germline loops: CDR1 SGHTA, CDR2 FQGNSA. Original processing methods: Estimation of nucleated cell counts relied on the amplification of reference gene primers. Profiled with immunoSEQ multiplex PCR; TCRdb holds only in-frame clones, not every one. V, J and clone size are taken as reported in that table, and D and trimming were inferred from the DNA itself. The sample has about 83,000 clones, roughly 86% seen once. The chain uses TRBV7-2 and TRBJ1-4; D unclear. The sequencing input was peripheral blood. The origin of this receptor is a man over 45 with active COVID-19. This CDR3 is CASSLVSGGYRWTNEKLFF. CDR3 DNA: TGTGCCAGCAGCTTAGTGTCAGGCGGGTATAGGTGGACTAATGAAAAACTGTTTTTT.